These T cell receptor beta chains were read from a single sample in a study of cytomegalovirus exposure and HLA in healthy donors. Method: immunoSEQ multiplex PCR; TCRdb's copy keeps in-frame clones and lacks some. The sample holds fewer than 120,000 clones, about three quarters seen once. Material for sequencing was PBMCs. The receptor set was obtained from an older woman in good health and CMV-seropositive. Both conserved end residues are part of each CDR3. The order of the fields is clone size, J gene, D gene, V gene, CDR3 DNA, CDR3 protein. The D gene is left open where the match is weak. Only part of the rows carry a size: once, few, many, or a class if the clone is expanded.

few | TRBJ1-1 | . | TRBV4-1 | TGCGCCAGCAGCCACCTCTCGGGGATGAACACTGAAGCTTTCTTT | CASSHLSGMNTEAFF
. | TRBJ2-1 | TRBD2 | TRBV28 | TGTGCCAGCAGTTTATTAGTACTAGCGGACTACAATGAGCAGTTCTTC | CASSLLVLADYNEQFF
. | TRBJ2-3 | TRBD2 | TRBV28 | TGTGCCAGCCGGTGGGGAAGCGGGAGGGGAGATACGCAGTATTTT | CASRWGSGRGDTQYF
. | TRBJ2-2 | TRBD1 | TRBV18 | TGTGCCAGCTCACCCCCGGGACAGGGTACCGGGGAGCTGTTTTTT | CASSPPGQGTGELFF
. | TRBJ2-7 | . | TRBV5-1 | TGCGCCAGCAGCCGATTGACAGACTCCTACGAGCAGTACTTC | CASSRLTDSYEQYF
. | TRBJ2-7 | TRBD2 | TRBV10-1 | TGCGCCAGCAGTGAGTTAGGCGGGGGACTCCCTTACTACGAGCAGTACTTC | CASSELGGGLPYYEQYF
. | TRBJ1-2 | . | TRBV20-1 | TGCAGTGTCAGCAGGGGCTATGGCTACACCTTC | CSVSRGYGYTF
. | TRBJ2-3 | TRBD2 | TRBV7-9 | TGTGCCAGCAGCTTATGGACTAGCGATACAGATACGCAGTATTTT | CASSLWTSDTDTQYF
. | TRBJ2-5 | TRBD2 | TRBV4-3 | TGCGCCAGCAGCCAAGGCCGTCCAGCGGGGGCCCAAGAGACCCAGTACTTC | CASSQGRPAGAQETQYF
. | TRBJ2-2 | . | TRBV7-6 | TGTGCCAGCAGCTTAGCGCAAAATCTGGGAGCCGGGGAGCTGTTTTTT | CASSLAQNLGAGELFF
. | TRBJ1-5 | . | TRBV28 | TGTGCCAGCAGTCCACCACCGGGGGGGATTAGCAATCAGCCCCAGCATTTT | CASSPPPGGISNQPQHF
. | TRBJ1-1 | . | TRBV11-2 | TGTGCCAGCAGCTTTCAGGAAAACACTGAAGCTTTCTTT | CASSFQENTEAFF
once | TRBJ2-5 | TRBD1 | TRBV7-3 | TGTGCCAGCAGCTCCGGGACAGGACAAGAGACCCAGTACTTC | CASSSGTGQETQYF
. | TRBJ2-7 | . | TRBV5-1 | TGCGCCAGCAGCTTGGGCGGGACCCCGATCAACGAGCAGTACTTC | CASSLGGTPINEQYF
once | TRBJ2-2 | TRBD2 | TRBV5-4 | TGTGCCAGCAGCCCGCCGGGCGGGACTAGCGGGACCGGGGAGCTGTTTTTT | CASSPPGGTSGTGELFF
. | TRBJ1-2 | . | TRBV6-1 | TGTGCCAGCACCAAGGACAGTAACTATGGCTACACCTTC | CASTKDSNYGYTF
. | TRBJ2-5 | TRBD2 | TRBV5-1 | TGCGCCAGCAGCATGCGAGCGGGAGCGGAGACCCAGTACTTC | CASSMRAGAETQYF
. | TRBJ2-7 | . | TRBV15 | TGTGCCACCAGCAGAGATCGGACTCTACAGTACTTC | CATSRDRTLQYF
. | TRBJ1-2 | TRBD1 | TRBV7-9 | TGTGCCAGCGGCTGGGGACAGTCTAACTATGGCTACACCTTC | CASGWGQSNYGYTF
. | TRBJ2-1 | TRBD2 | TRBV7-9 | TGTGCCAGCAGCTTAATAGGACCCGGGAGGGTCTCCTACAATGAGCAGTTCTTC | CASSLIGPGRVSYNEQFF